This T cell receptor (beta chain) was captured in a study of lymphopenia after photon versus proton radiotherapy. Study conclusions and caveats: Survival link was tested only in deceased patients; proton benefit remains a possibility. Photon-treated patients lost naive T cells and TCR diversity; proton-treated stayed stable.

Points on this clone: What it recognizes is unknown.

There are 15 residues in the CDR3. Germline values: CDR1 SEHNR, CDR2 FQNEAQ (reference sequence). Between the trimmed V and J ends, which lost 7 bases and 5 bases, there was a span of 20 bases. Sequencing was performed with immunoSEQ multiplex PCR; in TCRdb, only in-frame clones are kept and a portion is missing. In the table there are 50,000 or so clones, about 92% of which are singletons. This sequence was found in a woman aged 35 to 49 with cholangiocarcinoma. This sample comprised peripheral blood, obtained from a patient treated with photon-based radiotherapy. V gene TRBV7-9 combines with J gene TRBJ1-1; D perhaps matches TRBD1 (6 bases). CDR3 nucleotides: TGTGCCAGCAACCTCTGGACAGAAGAGGGGACTGAAGCTTTCTTT. This sequence encodes CASNLWTEEGTEAFF.